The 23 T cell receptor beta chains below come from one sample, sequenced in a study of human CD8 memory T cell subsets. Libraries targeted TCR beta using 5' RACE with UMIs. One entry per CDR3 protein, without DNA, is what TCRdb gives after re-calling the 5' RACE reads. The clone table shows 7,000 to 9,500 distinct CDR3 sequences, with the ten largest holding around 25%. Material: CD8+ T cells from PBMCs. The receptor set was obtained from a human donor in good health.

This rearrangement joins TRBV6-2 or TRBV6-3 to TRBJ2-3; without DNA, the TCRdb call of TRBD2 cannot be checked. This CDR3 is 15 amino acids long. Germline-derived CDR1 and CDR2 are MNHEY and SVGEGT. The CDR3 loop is CASSILAGITDTQYF.

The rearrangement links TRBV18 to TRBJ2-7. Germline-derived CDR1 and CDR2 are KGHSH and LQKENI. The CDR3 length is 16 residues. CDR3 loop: CASSPQGGLRPYEQYF.

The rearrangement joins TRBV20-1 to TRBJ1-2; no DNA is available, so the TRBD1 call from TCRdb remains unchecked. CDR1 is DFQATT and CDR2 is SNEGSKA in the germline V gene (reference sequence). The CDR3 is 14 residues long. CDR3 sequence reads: CSARVDRVAYGYTF.

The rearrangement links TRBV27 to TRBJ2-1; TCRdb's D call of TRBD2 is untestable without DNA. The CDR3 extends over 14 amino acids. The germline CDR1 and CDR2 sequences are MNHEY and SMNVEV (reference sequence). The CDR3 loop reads CATSPGLGIDEQFF.

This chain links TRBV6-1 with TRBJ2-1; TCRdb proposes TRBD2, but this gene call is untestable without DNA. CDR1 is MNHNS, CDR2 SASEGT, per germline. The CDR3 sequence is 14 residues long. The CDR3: CASSSLAGDNEQFF.

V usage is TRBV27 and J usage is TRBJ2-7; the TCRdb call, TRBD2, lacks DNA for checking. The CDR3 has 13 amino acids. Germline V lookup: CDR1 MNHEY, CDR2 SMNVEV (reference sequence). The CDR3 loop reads CASGDYTYDEQYF.

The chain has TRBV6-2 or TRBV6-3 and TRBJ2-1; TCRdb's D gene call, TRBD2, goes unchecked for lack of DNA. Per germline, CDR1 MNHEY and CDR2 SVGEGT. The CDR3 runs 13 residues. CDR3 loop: CASKKRGRIEQFF.

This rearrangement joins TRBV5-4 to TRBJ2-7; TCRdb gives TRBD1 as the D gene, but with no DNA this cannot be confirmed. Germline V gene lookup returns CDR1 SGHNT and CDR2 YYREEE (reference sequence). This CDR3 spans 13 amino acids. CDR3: CASSTGQDYEQYF.

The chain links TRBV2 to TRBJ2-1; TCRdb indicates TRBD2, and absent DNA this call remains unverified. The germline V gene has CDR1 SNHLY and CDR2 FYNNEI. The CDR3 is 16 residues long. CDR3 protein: CASTIRAGGVDNEQFF.

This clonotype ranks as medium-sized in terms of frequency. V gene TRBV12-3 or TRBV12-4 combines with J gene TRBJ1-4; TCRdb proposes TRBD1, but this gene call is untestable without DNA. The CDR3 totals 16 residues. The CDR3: CASSSTRQILNEKLFF.

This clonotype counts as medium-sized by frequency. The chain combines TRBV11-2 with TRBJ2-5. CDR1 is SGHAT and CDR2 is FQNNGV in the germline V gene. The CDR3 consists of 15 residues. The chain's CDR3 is CASSLEPGDQETQYF.

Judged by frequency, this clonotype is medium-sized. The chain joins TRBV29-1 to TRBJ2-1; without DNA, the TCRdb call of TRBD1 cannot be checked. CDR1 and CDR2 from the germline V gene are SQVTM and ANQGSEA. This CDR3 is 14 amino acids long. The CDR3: CSAPGQSSYNEQFF.

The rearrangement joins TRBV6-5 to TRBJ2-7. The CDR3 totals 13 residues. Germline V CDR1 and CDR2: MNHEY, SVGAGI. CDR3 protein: CASSYGVPYEQYF.

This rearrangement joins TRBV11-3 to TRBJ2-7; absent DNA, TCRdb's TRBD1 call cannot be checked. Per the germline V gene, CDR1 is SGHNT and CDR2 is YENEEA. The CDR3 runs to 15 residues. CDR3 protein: CASSFPGQGTYEQYF. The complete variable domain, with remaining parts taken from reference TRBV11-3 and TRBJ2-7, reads EAGVVQSPRYKIIEKKQPVAFWCNPISGHNTLYWYLQNLGQGPELLIRYENEEAVDDSQLPKDRFSAERLKGVDSTLKIQPAELGDSAVYLCASSFPGQGTYEQYFGPGTRLTVT.

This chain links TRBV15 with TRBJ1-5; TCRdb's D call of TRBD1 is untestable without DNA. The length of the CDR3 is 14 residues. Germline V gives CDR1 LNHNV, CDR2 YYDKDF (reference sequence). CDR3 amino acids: CATSTDRVNQPQHF.

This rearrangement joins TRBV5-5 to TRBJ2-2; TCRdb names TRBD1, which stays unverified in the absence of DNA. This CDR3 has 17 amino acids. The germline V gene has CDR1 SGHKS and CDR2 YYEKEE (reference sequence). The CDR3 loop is CASSPGGRTGGTGELFF.

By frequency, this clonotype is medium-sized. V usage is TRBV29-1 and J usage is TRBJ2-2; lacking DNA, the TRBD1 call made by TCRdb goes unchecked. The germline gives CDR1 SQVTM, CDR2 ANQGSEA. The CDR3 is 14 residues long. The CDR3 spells CSVVVQGATGELFF.

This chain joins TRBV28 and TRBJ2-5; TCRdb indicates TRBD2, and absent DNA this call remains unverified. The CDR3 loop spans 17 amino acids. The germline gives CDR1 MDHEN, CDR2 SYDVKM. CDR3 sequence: CASSVGLAGTLQETQYF.

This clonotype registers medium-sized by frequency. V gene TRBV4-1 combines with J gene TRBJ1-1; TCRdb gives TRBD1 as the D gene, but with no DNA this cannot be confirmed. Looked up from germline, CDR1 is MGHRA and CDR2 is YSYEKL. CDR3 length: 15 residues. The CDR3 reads CASSQDPRTDTEAFF.

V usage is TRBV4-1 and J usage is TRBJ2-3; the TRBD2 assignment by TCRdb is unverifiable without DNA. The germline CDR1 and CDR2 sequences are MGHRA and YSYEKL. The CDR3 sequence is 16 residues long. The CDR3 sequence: CASRDRGGSREDTQYF.

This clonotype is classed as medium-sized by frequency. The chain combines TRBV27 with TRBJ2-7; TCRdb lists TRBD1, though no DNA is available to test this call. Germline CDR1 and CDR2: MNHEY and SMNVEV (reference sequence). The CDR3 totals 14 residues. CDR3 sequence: CASSLDRGPYEQYF.

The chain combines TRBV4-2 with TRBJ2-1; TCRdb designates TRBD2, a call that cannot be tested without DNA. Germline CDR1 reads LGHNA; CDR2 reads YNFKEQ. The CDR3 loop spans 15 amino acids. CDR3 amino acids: CASSQIAGGYNEQFF.

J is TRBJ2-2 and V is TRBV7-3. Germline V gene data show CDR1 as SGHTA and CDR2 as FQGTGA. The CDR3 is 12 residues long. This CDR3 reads CASSLRTGELFF.